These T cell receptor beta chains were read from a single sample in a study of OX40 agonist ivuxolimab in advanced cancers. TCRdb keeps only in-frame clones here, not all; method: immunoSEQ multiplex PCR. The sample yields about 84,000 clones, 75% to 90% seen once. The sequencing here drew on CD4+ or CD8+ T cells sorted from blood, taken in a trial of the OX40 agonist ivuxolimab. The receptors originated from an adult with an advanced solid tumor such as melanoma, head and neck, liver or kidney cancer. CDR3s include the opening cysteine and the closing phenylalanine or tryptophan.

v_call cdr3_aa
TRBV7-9 CASSRRDANSPLHF
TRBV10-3 CAISEDDRRAFF
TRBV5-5 CASSFSPGYNAFF
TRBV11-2 CASSLDPGVYNEQFF
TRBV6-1 CASRQRTSAGELFF
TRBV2 CASKSRGLRDTEAFF
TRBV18 CASSPGQTSGELFF
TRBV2 CASSRLAGGETQYF
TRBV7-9 CASSLAGNYGYTF
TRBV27 CASSPSTYSNQPQHF
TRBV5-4 CASSWGSRGNTEAFF
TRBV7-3 CASSFGSWTGELFF
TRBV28 CASSLDRGWNTEAFF
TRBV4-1 CASSQFSGSYNEQFF
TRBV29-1 CSVASITGFRSPLHF
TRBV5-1 CASSLQGPYGYTF
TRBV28 CASSSSRAGENLEQYF
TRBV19 CASSPRGGGELFF
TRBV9 CASSVGQGDYGYTF
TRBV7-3 CASSLTDRQGDQPQHF
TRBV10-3 CAIRGQLYNEQFF
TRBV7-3 CASSPNTGELFF
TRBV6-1 CASSERGNSGSSYEQYF
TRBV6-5 CASSYLGRGEQYF
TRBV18 CASSPPISANYGYTF
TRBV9 CASSVGGTGEEKLFF
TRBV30 CAWGLGDEQYF
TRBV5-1 CASSLEGVGNSPLHF
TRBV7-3 CASSPVAGASTDTQYF
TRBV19 CASLTSGGTNEQFF
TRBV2 CASSFDRSSYNEQFF
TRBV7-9 CASSFSGGTDTQYF
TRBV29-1 CSVELAPGGSEKLFF
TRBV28 CASSLGLRIYEQYF
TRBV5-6 CASTFWTGLQTQYF
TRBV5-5 CASSLDRVGEKLFF
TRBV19 CALQGWAGELFF
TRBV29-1 CSVERTTYNEQFF
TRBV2 CASSGADTQYF
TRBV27 CASSLSRTPGAGELFF
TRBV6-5 CASGGDSRYGYTF
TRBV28 CASRKEDRVGGYTF
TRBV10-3 CAISAGQEDSGANVLTF
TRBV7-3 CASSLTKVAGGLTDTQYF
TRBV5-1 CASSLDSATNEKLFF
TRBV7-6 CASSLVLQGEAFF
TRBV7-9 CASSLNWRSEAFF